The 19 T cell receptor beta chains reported below all come from one sample, sequenced in a study of CXCR3-negative and CXCR3-positive naive CD8 T cells. Antigens for these TCRs are unknown. Researchers prepared the TRB cDNA libraries using 5' RACE with UMI labels. Using the 5' RACE reads, TCRdb records one entry per CDR3 protein without DNA. The table lists around 63,000 distinct CDR3 sequences, with roughly 4.4% in the top ten. Study-wide findings and caveats: Naive cells positive for CXCR3 carried more hydrophobic TRB CDR3s than CXCR3-negative ones.

Sample: naive CXCR3+ CD8+ T cells from blood. The subset: CD45RO-CCR7+CD27+CD95- naive CD8+ T cells expressing CXCR3 (TNR3+). Receptors originate from a human donor in good health. Some clones in this sample may be carry-over from other donors' samples.

V gene TRBV29-1 combines with J gene TRBJ2-3; there is no DNA to check the TCRdb D call of TRBD1. The CDR3 totals 17 residues. Per germline, CDR1 SQVTM and CDR2 ANQGSEA. The CDR3 protein is CSVEGVPILTGADTQYF.

The chain has TRBV28 and TRBJ2-7; with no DNA, the TCRdb D assignment of TRBD1 cannot be verified. Germline V lookup: CDR1 MDHEN, CDR2 SYDVKM. The CDR3 has 15 residues. CDR3: CASSSHRDRGYEQYF.

CDR3 protein: CASSPSGAYEQYF. V gene TRBV7-9 combines with J gene TRBJ2-7; TCRdb calls TRBD2, which cannot be checked without DNA. Germline assignment: CDR1 SEHNR and CDR2 FQNEAQ (reference sequence). This CDR3 region has 13 residues.

This chain links TRBV29-1 with TRBJ1-4. Germline CDR1 is SQVTM and CDR2 is ANQGSEA. CDR3 length equals 15 residues. The CDR3 loop is CSVEVAEATNEKLFF. Looking up the rest from reference TRBV29-1 and TRBJ1-4 gives the full variable domain: SAVISQKPSRDICQRGTSLTIQCQVDSQVTMMFWYRQQPGQSLTLIATANQGSEATYESGFVIDKFPISRPNLTFSTLTVSNMSPEDSSIYLCSVEVAEATNEKLFFGSGTQLSVL.

This chain connects TRBV5-1 to TRBJ2-2; TCRdb's D call, TRBD2, is unchecked because there is no DNA. The germline V gene encodes CDR1 SGHRS and CDR2 YFSETQ. The CDR3 totals 17 residues. The chain's CDR3 is CASSEGLATVGTGELFF.

V is TRBV29-1 and J is TRBJ2-2; no DNA is available, so the TRBD1 call from TCRdb remains unchecked. The CDR3 has 14 amino acids. Per germline, CDR1 SQVTM and CDR2 ANQGSEA. This CDR3 is CSGGWTGVAGELFF.

This CDR3 is CASSPWGGSYEQYF. J is TRBJ2-7 and V is TRBV6-5; TCRdb's assignment of TRBD2 cannot be checked, as there is no DNA. Germline CDR1 and CDR2: MNHEY and SVGAGI. The CDR3 contains 14 residues.

The rearrangement links TRBV28 to TRBJ2-7; with no DNA, the TCRdb D assignment of TRBD1 cannot be verified. CDR3 size: 14 residues. The germline V gene encodes CDR1 MDHEN and CDR2 SYDVKM. The CDR3 region is CASSQQGVLYEQYF. Full variable domain (remainder filled in from reference TRBV28 and TRBJ2-7): DVKVTQSSRYLVKRTGEKVFLECVQDMDHENMFWYRQDPGLGLRLIYFSYDVKMKEKGDIPEGYSVSREKKERFSLILESASTNQTSMYLCASSQQGVLYEQYFGPGTRLTVT.

The gene calls are TRBV27 and TRBJ2-3; TCRdb picks TRBD1, but there is no DNA to check that call. Germline assignment: CDR1 MNHEY and CDR2 SMNVEV (reference sequence). This CDR3 region has 15 residues. CDR3 in amino acids: CASSTRTGPGDTQYF.

CDR3 region: CASSWRGTNYGYTF. The genes are TRBV14 and TRBJ1-2. The CDR3 is 14 residues long. In germline, CDR1 is SGHDN, CDR2 FVKESK.

This chain connects TRBV9 to TRBJ1-3. The CDR3 spans 15 residues. Germline CDR1 and CDR2: SGDLS and YYNGEE. CDR3 region: CASSVSGSSGNTIYF.

The chain couples TRBV7-9 to TRBJ1-1; TCRdb designates TRBD1, a call that cannot be tested without DNA. CDR3 size: 13 residues. CDR1 is SEHNR and CDR2 is FQNEAQ in the germline V gene (reference sequence). This chain's CDR3 is CASSPPLNTEAFF.

The chain carries TRBV6-1 and TRBJ2-7; TCRdb's D call, TRBD2, is unchecked because there is no DNA. There are 13 residues in the CDR3. Per germline, CDR1 MNHNS and CDR2 SASEGT. This chain's CDR3 is CASSVGLAYEQYF.

The chain employs TRBV4-3 and TRBJ2-2; TCRdb lists TRBD1, though no DNA is available to test this call. CDR3 length equals 18 residues. In germline, CDR1 is LGHNA, CDR2 YSLEER. The CDR3 loop reads CASSQDRGQGLYTGELFF.

The chain links TRBV11-2 to TRBJ2-7; no DNA is available, so the TRBD2 call from TCRdb remains unchecked. The CDR3 has 15 amino acids. The germline V gene encodes CDR1 SGHAT and CDR2 FQNNGV. CDR3: CASSISGRYSYEQYF.

The chain recombines TRBV19 with TRBJ2-6. This CDR3 is 14 amino acids long. Germline lookup yields CDR1 LNHDA and CDR2 SQIVND (reference sequence). This CDR3 is CASRQGSGANVLTF.

The chain employs TRBV29-1 and TRBJ2-1. This CDR3 region has 13 residues. The germline CDR1 and CDR2 sequences are SQVTM and ANQGSEA. The CDR3 loop is CSVVVPGYNEQFF.

The chain is built from TRBV11-2 and TRBJ2-1; without DNA, the TCRdb call of TRBD1 cannot be checked. This CDR3 comprises 13 residues. CDR1 SGHAT and CDR2 FQNNGV come from the germline V gene. CDR3: CASRRTGADEQFF.

The chain couples TRBV21-1 to TRBJ2-7; the D gene TCRdb calls, TRBD1, cannot be checked with no DNA. TRBV21-1 is assigned pseudogene status. The CDR3 loop spans 16 amino acids. The CDR3 loop is CASSKWAAGPLDEQYF.